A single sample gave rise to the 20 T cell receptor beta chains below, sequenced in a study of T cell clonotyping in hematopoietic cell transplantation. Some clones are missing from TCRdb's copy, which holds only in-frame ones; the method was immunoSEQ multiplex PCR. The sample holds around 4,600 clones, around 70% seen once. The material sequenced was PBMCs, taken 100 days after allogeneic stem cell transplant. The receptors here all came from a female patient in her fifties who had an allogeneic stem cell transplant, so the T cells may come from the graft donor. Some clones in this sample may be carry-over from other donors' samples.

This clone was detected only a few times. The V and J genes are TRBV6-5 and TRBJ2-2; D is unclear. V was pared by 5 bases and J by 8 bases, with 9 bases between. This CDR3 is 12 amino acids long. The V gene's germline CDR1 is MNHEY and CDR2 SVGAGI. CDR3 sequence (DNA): TGTGCCAGCAGTCTAGGAGCTGGGGAGCTGTTTTTT. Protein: CASSLGAGELFF.

CDR3 sequence reads: CASSFPTAHEQYF. The CDR3 bases are TGTGCCAGCAGCTTCCCTACGGCCCACGAGCAGTACTTC. The rearrangement uses TRBV5-6 and TRBJ2-7; no reliable D call. CDR1 is SGHDT, CDR2 YYEEEE, per germline. Deletions cut 2 bases from V and 5 bases from J, with 11 bases between. This CDR3 contains 13 residues.

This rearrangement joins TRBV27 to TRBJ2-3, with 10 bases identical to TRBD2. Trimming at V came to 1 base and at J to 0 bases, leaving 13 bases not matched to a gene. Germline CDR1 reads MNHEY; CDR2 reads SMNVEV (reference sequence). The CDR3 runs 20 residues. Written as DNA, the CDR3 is TGTGCCAGCAGTTTATATCCCCCCACACTAGCGGGGACTAGCACAGATACGCAGTATTTT. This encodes CASSLYPPTLAGTSTDTQYF.

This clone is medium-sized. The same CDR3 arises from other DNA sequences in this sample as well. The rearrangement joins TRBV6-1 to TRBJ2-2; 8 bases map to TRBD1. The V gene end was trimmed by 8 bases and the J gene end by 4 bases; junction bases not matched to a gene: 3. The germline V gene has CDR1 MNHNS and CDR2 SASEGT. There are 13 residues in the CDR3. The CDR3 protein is CASRTGGTGELFF. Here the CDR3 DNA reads TGTGCCAGCCGTACAGGGGGCACCGGGGAGCTGTTTTTT.

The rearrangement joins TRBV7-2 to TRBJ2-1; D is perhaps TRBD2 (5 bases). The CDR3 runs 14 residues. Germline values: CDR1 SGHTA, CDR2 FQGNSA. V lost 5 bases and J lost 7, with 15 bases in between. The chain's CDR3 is CASSPDSRGNEQFF. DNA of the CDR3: TGTGCCAGCAGCCCGGACTCAAGAGGGAATGAGCAGTTCTTC. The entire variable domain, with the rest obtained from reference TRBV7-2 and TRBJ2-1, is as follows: GAGVSQSPSNKVTEKGKDVELRCDPISGHTALYWYRQSLGQGLEFLIYFQGNSAPDKSGLPSDRFSAERTGGSVSTLTIQRTQQEDSAVYLCASSPDSRGNEQFFGPGTRLTVL.

CDR3 nucleotides: TGCGCCAGCAGCCAAGGACTAGAGGTTGAGCAGTTCTTC. Encoded protein: CASSQGLEVEQFF. The chain recombines TRBV4-1 with TRBJ2-1; a weak D match, TRBD2 (6 bases). Germline V gene lookup returns CDR1 MGHRA and CDR2 YSYEKL. The CDR3 covers 13 residues. Trimming removed 1 base from V and 9 bases from J, with 10 bases in between.

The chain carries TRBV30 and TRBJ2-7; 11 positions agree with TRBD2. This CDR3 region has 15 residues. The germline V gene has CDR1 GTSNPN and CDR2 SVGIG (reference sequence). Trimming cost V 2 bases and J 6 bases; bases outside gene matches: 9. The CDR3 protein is CAWSLTSGIPREQYF. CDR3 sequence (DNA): TGTGCCTGGAGTTTGACTAGCGGGATTCCGCGCGAGCAGTACTTC.

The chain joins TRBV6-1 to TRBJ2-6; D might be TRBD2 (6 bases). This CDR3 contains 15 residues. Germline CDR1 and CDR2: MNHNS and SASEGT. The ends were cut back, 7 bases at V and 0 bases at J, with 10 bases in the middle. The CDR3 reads CASKTGSSGANVLTF. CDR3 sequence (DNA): TGTGCCAGCAAAACCGGGAGCTCTGGGGCCAACGTCCTGACTTTC.

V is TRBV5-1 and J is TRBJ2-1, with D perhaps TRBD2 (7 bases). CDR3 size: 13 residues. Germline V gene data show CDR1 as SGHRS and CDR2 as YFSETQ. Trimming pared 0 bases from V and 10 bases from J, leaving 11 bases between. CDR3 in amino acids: CASSLGSGGEQFF. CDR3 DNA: TGCGCCAGCAGCTTGGGCTCGGGGGGCGAGCAGTTCTTC.

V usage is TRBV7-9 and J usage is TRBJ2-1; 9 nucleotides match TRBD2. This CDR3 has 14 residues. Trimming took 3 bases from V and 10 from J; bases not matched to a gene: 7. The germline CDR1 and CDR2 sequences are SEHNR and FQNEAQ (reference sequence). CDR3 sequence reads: CASSLAGGFGEQFF. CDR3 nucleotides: TGTGCCAGCAGCTTGGCGGGGGGGTTTGGGGAGCAGTTCTTC.

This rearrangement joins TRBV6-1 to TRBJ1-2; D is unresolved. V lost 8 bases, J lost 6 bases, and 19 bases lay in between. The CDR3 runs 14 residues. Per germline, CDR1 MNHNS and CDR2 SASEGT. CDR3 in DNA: TGTGCCAGCCTAAGGTCGGGCCGAGTCGATGGCTACACCTTC. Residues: CASLRSGRVDGYTF.

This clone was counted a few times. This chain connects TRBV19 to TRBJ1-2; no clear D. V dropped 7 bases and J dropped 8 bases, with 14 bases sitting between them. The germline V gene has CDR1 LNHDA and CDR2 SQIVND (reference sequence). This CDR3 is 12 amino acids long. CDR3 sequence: CASTKAGGGYTF. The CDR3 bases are TGTGCCAGTACCAAGGCGGGAGGGGGCTACACCTTC.

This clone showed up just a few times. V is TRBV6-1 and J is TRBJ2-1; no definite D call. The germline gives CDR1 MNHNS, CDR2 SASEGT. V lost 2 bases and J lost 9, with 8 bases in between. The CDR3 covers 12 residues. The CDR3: CASSERSAEQFF. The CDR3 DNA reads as TGTGCCAGCAGTGAAAGGAGTGCTGAGCAGTTCTTC.

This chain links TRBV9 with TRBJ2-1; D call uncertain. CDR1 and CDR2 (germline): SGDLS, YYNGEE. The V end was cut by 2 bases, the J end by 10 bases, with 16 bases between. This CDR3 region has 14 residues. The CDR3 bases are TGTGCCAGCAGCGTTACTCTCTTCATGACGGAGCAGTTCTTC. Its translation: CASSVTLFMTEQFF.

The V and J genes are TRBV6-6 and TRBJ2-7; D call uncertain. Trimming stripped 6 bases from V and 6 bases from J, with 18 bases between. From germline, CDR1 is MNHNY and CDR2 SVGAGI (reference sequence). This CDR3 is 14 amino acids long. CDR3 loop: CASSYGPGFGEQYF. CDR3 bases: TGTGCCAGCAGCTACGGACCTGGCTTTGGCGAGCAGTACTTC.

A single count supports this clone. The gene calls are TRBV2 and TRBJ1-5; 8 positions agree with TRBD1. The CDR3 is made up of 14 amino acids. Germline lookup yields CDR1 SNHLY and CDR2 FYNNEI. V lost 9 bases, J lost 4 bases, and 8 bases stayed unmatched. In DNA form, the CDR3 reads TGTGCCAGGGGAGGTACAGGGGGAAATCAGCCCCAGCATTTT. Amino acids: CARGGTGGNQPQHF.

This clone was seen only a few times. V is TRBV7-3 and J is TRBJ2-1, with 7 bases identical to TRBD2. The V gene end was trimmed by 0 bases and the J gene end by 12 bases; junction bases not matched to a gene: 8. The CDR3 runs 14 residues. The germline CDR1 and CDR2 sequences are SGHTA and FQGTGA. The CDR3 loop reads CASSLTTGGSRQFF. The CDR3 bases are TGTGCCAGCAGCTTAACTACAGGCGGGAGCAGGCAGTTCTTC.

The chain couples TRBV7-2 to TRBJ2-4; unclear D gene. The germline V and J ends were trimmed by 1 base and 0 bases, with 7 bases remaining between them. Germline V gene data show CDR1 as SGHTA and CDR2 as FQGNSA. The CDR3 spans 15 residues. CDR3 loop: CASSLEILAKNIQYF. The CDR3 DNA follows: TGTGCCAGCAGCTTAGAGATATTAGCCAAAAACATTCAGTACTTC.

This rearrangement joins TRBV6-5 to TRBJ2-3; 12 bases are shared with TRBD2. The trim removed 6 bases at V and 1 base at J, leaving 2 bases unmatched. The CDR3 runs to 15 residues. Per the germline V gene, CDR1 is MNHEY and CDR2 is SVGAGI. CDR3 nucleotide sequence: TGTGCCAGCAGCCCTAGCGGGAGGGGCACAGATACGCAGTATTTT. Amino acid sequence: CASSPSGRGTDTQYF.

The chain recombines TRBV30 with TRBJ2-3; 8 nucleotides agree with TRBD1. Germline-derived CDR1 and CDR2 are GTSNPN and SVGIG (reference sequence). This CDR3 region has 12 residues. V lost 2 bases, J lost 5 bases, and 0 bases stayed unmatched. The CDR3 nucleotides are TGTGCCTGGAGTACAGGGGGAGATACGCAGTATTTT. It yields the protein CAWSTGGDTQYF.